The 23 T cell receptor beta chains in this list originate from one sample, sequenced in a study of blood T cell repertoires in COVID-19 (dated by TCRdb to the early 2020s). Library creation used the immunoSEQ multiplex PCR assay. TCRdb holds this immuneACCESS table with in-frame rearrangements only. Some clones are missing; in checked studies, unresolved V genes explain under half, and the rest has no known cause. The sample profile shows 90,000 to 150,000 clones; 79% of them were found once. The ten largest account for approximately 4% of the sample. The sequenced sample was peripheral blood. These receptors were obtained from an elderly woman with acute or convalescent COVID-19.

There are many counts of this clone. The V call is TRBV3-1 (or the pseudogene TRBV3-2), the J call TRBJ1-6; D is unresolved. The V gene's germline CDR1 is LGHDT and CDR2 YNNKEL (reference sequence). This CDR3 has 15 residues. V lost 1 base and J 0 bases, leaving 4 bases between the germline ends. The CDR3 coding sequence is TGTGCCAGCAGCCAAGGGAGCTCCTATAATTCACCCCTCCACTTT. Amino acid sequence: CASSQGSSYNSPLHF.

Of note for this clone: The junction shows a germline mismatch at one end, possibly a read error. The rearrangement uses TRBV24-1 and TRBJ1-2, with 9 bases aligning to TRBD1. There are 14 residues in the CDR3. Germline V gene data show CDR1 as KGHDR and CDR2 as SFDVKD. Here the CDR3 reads CATSVLGTGCNPAF. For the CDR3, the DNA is TGTGCCACCAGTGTTCTGGGGACAGGGTGTAATCCGGCCTTC.

The CDR3 is CATKEALTDTQYF. The CDR3 DNA follows: TGTGCCACCAAGGAGGCCCTCACAGATACGCAGTATTTT. The V call is TRBV10-3, the J call TRBJ2-3, with TRBD2 as a possible D gene (5 bases). Trimming took 10 bases from V and 2 from J, leaving 13 bases between them. CDR3 size: 13 residues. Germline CDR1 reads ENHRY; CDR2 reads SYGVKD.

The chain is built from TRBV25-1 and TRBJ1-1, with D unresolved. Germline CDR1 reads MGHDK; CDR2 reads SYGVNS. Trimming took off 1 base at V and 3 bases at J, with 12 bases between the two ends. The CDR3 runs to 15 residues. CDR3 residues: CASSESGVADTEAFF. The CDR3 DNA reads TGTGCCAGCAGTGAATCTGGTGTGGCAGACACTGAAGCTTTCTTT.

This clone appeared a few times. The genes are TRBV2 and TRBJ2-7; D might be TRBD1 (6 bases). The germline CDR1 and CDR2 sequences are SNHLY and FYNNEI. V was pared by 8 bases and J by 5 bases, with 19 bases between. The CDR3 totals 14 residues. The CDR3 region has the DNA TGTGCCAGCGGGGGTCAGGGGAATCGCCACGAGCAGTACTTC. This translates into CASGGQGNRHEQYF.

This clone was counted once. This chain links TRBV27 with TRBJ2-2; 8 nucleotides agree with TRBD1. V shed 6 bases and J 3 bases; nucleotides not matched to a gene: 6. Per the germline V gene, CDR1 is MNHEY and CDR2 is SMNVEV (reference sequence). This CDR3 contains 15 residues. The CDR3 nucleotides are TGTGCCAGCAGATTAGACAGGGGAGACACCGGGGAGCTGTTTTTT. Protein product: CASRLDRGDTGELFF.

Written as DNA, the CDR3 is TGTGCCTGGAGCCCCGGGATAAACTATGGCTACACCTTC. This codes for CAWSPGINYGYTF. This rearrangement joins TRBV30 to TRBJ1-2; the D is unclear. V gave up 3 bases and J gave up 2 bases, with 10 bases separating them. This CDR3 contains 13 residues. Germline CDR1 GTSNPN, CDR2 SVGIG (reference sequence). Filled out from reference TRBV30 and TRBJ1-2, the complete variable domain reads SQTIHQWPATLVQPVGSPLSLECTVEGTSNPNLYWYRQAAGRGLQLLFYSVGIGQISSEVPQNLSASRPQDRQFILSSKKLLLSDSGFYLCAWSPGINYGYTFGSGTRLTVV.

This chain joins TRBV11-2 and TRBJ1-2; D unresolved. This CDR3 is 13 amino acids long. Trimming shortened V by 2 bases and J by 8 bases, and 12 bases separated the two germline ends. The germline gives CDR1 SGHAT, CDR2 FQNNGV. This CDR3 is CASSLPGGLGYTF. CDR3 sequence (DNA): TGTGCCAGCAGCTTACCCGGTGGTCTGGGCTACACCTTC. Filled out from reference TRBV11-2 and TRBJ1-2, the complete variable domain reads EAGVAQSPRYKIIEKRQSVAFWCNPISGHATLYWYQQILGQGPKLLIQFQNNGVVDDSQLPKDRFSAERLKGVDSTLKIQPAKLEDSAVYLCASSLPGGLGYTFGSGTRLTVV.

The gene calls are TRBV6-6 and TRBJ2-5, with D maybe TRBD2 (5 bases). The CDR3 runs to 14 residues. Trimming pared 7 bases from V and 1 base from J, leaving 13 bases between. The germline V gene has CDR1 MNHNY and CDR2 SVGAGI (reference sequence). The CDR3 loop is CASNGITSQETQYF. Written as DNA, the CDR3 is TGTGCCAGCAATGGAATAACTAGCCAAGAGACCCAGTACTTC.

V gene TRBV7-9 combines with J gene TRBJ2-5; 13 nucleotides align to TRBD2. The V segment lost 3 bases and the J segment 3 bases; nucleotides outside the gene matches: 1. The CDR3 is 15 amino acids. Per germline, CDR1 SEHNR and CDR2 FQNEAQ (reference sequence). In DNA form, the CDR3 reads TGTGCCAGCAGCTTCGGACTAGCGGGAGAAGAGACCCAGTACTTC. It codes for CASSFGLAGEETQYF.

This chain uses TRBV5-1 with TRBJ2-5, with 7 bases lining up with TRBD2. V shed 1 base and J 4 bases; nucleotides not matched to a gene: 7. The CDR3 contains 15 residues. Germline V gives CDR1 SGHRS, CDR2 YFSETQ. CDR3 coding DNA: TGCGCCAGCAGCTTGATCCTAGCGGTGGGAGAGACCCAGTACTTC. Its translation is CASSLILAVGETQYF.

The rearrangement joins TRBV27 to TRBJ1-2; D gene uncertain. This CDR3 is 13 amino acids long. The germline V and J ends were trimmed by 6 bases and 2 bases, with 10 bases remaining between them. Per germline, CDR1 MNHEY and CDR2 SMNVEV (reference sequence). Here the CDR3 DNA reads TGTGCCAGCAGGCGGTTTATCAACTATGGCTACACCTTC. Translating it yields CASRRFINYGYTF.

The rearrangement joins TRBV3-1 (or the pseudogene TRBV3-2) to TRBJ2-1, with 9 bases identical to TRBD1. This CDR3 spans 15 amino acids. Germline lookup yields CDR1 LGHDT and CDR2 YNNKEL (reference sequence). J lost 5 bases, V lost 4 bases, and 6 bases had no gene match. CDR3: CASSPGQGWNNEQFF. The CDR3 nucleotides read TGTGCCAGCAGCCCAGGACAGGGGTGGAACAATGAGCAGTTCTTC.

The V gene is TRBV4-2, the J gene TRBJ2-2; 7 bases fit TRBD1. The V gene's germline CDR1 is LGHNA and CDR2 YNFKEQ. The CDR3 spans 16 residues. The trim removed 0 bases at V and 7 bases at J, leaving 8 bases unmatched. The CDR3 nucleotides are TGTGCCAGCAGCCAAGATCTTAGGGGGCGAGGCGGGGAGCTGTTTTTT. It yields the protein CASSQDLRGRGGELFF.

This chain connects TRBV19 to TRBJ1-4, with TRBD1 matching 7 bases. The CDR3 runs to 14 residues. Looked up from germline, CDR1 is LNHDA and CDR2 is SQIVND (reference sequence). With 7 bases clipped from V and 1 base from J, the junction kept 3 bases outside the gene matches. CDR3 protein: CASTRTGTNEKLFF. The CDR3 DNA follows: TGTGCCAGTACCCGGACAGGAACTAATGAAAAACTGTTTTTT.

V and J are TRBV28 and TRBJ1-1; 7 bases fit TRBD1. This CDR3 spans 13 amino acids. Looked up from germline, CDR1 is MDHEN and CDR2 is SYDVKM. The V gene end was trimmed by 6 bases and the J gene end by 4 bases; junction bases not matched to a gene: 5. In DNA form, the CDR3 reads TGTGCCAGCAGATCGAACAGGGGCACTGAAGCTTTCTTT. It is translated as CASRSNRGTEAFF. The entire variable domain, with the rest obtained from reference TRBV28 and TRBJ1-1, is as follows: DVKVTQSSRYLVKRTGEKVFLECVQDMDHENMFWYRQDPGLGLRLIYFSYDVKMKEKGDIPEGYSVSREKKERFSLILESASTNQTSMYLCASRSNRGTEAFFGQGTRLTVV.

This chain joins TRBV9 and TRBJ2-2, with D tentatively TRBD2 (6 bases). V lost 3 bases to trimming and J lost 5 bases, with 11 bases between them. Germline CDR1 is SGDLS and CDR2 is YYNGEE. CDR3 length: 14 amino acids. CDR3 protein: CASSGRAGTGELFF. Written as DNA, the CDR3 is TGTGCCAGCAGCGGGAGGGCGGGTACCGGGGAGCTGTTTTTT. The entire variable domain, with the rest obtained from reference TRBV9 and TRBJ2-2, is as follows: DSGVTQTPKHLITATGQRVTLRCSPRSGDLSVYWYQQSLDQGLQFLIQYYNGEERAKGNILERFSAQQFPDLHSELNLSSLELGDSALYFCASSGRAGTGELFFGEGSRLTVL.

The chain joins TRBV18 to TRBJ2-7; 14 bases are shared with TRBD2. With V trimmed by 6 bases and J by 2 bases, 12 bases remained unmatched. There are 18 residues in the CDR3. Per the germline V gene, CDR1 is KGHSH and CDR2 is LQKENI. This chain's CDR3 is CASSPGLAGGPSTYEQYF. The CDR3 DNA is TGTGCCAGCTCTCCCGGACTAGCGGGGGGCCCCAGCACCTACGAGCAGTACTTC.

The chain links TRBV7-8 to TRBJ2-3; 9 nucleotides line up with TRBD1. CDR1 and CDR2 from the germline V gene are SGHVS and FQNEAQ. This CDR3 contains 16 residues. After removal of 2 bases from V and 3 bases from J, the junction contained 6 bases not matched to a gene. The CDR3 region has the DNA TGTGCCAGCAGCTTAACCCCGACAGGGGGTACAGATACGCAGTATTTT. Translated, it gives CASSLTPTGGTDTQYF.

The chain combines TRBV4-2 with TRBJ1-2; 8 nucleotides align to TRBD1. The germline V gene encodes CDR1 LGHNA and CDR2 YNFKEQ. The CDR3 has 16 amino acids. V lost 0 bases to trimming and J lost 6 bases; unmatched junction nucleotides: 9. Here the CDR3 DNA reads TGTGCCAGCAGCCAAGAGGACAGGGCCCGAGGCGATGGCTACACCTTC. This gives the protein CASSQEDRARGDGYTF.

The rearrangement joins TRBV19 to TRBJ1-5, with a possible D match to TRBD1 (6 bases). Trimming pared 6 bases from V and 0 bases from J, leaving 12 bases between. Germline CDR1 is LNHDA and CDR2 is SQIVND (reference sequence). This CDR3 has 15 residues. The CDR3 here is CASSFGTHSNQPQHF. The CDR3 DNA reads TGTGCCAGTAGCTTCGGGACACATAGCAATCAGCCCCAGCATTTT. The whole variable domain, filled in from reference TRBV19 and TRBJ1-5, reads DGGITQSPKYLFRKEGQNVTLSCEQNLNHDAMYWYRQDPGQGLRLIYYSQIVNDFQKGDIAEGYSVSREKKESFPLTVTSAQKNPTAFYLCASSFGTHSNQPQHFGDGTRLSIL.

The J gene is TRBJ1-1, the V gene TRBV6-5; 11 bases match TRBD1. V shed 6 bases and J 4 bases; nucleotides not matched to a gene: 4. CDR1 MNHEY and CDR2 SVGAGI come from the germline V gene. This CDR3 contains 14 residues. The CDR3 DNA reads TGTGCCAGCAGCGGGACAGGGGGGACCACTGAAGCTTTCTTT. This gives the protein CASSGTGGTTEAFF.

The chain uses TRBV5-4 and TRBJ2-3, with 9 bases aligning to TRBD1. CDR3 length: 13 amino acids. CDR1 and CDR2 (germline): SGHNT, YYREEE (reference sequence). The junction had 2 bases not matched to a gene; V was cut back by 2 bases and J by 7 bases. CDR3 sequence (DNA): TGTGCCAGCAGCTTACAGGGGGCAAATACGCAGTATTTT. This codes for CASSLQGANTQYF.